This T cell receptor beta chain stems from a study of OX40 agonist ivuxolimab in advanced cancers. Across the whole study: Across the patients, intravenous ivuxolimab was delivered every 2 weeks at 0.01 to 10 mg/kg. Whole-study findings and limits: Expanded peripheral T-cell antigen specificity went undetermined. Among T cells, CD8+ cells averaged more expanded clones than CD4+ cells.

Patients who had autoimmune disease history or got systemic immunosuppression were left out. This clone was counted between two and nine times. What it binds is unknown. The length of the CDR3 is 13 residues. Germline CDR1 and CDR2: GTSNPN and SVGIG (reference sequence). Losses at the gene ends were 6 bases for V and 6 bases for J; bases not matched to a gene: 10. Sequencing used immunoSEQ multiplex PCR; TCRdb keeps in-frame clones, though not all of them. The sample has 65,000 to 95,000 clones; 80% to 90% are singletons. The sample was CD4+ or CD8+ T cells sorted from blood, taken in a trial of the OX40 agonist ivuxolimab. The rearrangement joins TRBV30 to TRBJ1-1; 7 bases agree with TRBD1. This receptor was identified in an adult with an advanced solid tumor such as melanoma, head and neck, liver or kidney cancer. The CDR3 here is CACSPGTASEAFF. DNA for the CDR3: TGTGCCTGCTCCCCGGGGACAGCTTCTGAAGCTTTCTTT. Drawing the rest from reference TRBV30 and TRBJ1-1, the complete variable domain is SQTIHQWPATLVQPVGSPLSLECTVEGTSNPNLYWYRQAAGRGLQLLFYSVGIGQISSEVPQNLSASRPQDRQFILSSKKLLLSDSGFYLCACSPGTASEAFFGQGTRLTVV.